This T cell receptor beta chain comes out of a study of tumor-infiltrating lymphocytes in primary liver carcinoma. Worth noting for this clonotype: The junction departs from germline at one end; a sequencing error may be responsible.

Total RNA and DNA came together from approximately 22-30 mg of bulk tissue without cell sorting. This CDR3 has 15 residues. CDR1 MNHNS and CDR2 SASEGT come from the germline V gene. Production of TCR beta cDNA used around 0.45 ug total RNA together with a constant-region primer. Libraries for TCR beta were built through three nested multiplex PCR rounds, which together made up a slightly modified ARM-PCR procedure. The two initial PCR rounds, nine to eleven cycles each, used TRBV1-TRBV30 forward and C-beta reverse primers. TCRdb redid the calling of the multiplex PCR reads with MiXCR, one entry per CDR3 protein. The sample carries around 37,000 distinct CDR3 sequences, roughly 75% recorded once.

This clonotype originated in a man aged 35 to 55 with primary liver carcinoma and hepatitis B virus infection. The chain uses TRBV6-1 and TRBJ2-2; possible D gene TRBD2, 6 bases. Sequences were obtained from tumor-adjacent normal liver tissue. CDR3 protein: CPSSPLSGETGELFF. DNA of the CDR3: TGTCCCAGCAGTCCCCTATCGGGAGAAACCGGGGAGCTGTTTTTT.